This TCR beta chain was retrieved from a study of OX40 agonist ivuxolimab in advanced cancers. Study-level information: The group had a mean age of around 64 years, ranged from about 20 to 79, and was 82.7% male. Study-wide results and caveats: CD8+ T cells (on average) carried more expanded clones than CD4+ T cells. Certain nonresponders likewise exhibited a low normalized T-cell clonal expansion.

The table came from immunoSEQ multiplex PCR; TCRdb's copy has only in-frame clones and leaves some out. This sample has more than 85,000 clones; approximately 90% occur once, and the top ten carry approximately 0.31%. J was trimmed by 4 bases and V by 6 bases; bases with no gene match: 13. CDR3 length: 15 amino acids. CDR1 and CDR2 from the germline V gene are SQVTM and ANQGSEA. On this clone: Its matching antigen is unknown.

The chain combines TRBV29-1 with TRBJ2-5; 8 bases line up with TRBD1. The source is an adult with an advanced solid tumor such as melanoma, head and neck, liver or kidney cancer. The sample in question was CD4+ or CD8+ T cells sorted from blood, obtained in a trial of the OX40 agonist ivuxolimab. CDR3 protein: CSVTHGTGNGETQYF. Written as DNA, the CDR3 is TGCAGCGTAACCCACGGGACAGGTAATGGAGAGACCCAGTACTTC.